A single sample gave rise to the 31 T cell receptor beta chains below, sequenced in a study of radiotherapy plus CTLA-4 blockade in lung cancer. TCRdb's copy holds only in-frame clones and misses some; the assay was immunoSEQ multiplex PCR. The sample records tens of thousands of clones, approximately 80% being singletons. The sequencing used peripheral blood, collected from a patient treated with radiotherapy plus ipilimumab. The receptors come from a human donor with non-small cell lung cancer who had stable disease on radiotherapy plus ipilimumab.

This chain links TRBV7-2 with TRBJ2-7, with D possibly TRBD2 on 6 matching bases. Germline CDR1 reads SGHTA; CDR2 reads FQGNSA. V was trimmed by 1 base and J by 3 bases, leaving 16 bases between them. The length of the CDR3 is 16 residues. For the CDR3, the DNA is TGTGCCAGCAGCTTAGTTCTGTCGGGGGTTGGCTACGAGCAGTACTTC. This encodes CASSLVLSGVGYEQYF.

The chain links TRBV11-3 to TRBJ1-1, with a possible D match to TRBD1 (6 bases). Germline V gene lookup returns CDR1 SGHNT and CDR2 YENEEA. This CDR3 comprises 14 residues. The ends were cut back, 3 bases at V and 2 bases at J, with 10 bases in the middle. This CDR3 reads CASSFGGPNTEAFF. The CDR3 coding sequence is TGTGCCAGCAGCTTCGGGGGGCCAAACACTGAAGCTTTCTTT.

V and J are TRBV9 and TRBJ1-1, with TRBD1 matching 7 bases. V shed 4 bases and J 4 bases; nucleotides not matched to a gene: 4. Germline lookup yields CDR1 SGDLS and CDR2 YYNGEE. CDR3 length equals 13 residues. CDR3 DNA: TGTGCCAGCAGCAAGACAGGGACCACTGAAGCTTTCTTT. Protein product: CASSKTGTTEAFF.

The V and J genes are TRBV5-1 and TRBJ1-6; 9 bases match TRBD1. After removal of 4 bases from V and 7 bases from J, the junction contained 6 bases not matched to a gene. The germline V gene encodes CDR1 SGHRS and CDR2 YFSETQ. The CDR3 extends over 15 amino acids. The CDR3 DNA reads TGCGCCAGCAGCCCGGAAGGACAGGGGAATTCACCCCTCCACTTT. This gives the protein CASSPEGQGNSPLHF.

The V and J genes are TRBV28 and TRBJ2-1; D possibly matches TRBD1 or TRBD2 (6 bases each). This CDR3 has 14 amino acids. CDR1 is MDHEN, CDR2 SYDVKM, per germline. Trimming took off 7 bases at V and 9 bases at J, with 19 bases between the two ends. The CDR3 is CASMRGDSRGEQFF. The CDR3 region has the DNA TGTGCCAGCATGAGGGGGGACTCTCGGGGTGAGCAGTTCTTC.

The rearrangement links TRBV2 to TRBJ1-3; D is uncertain. The CDR3 runs 15 residues. In germline, CDR1 is SNHLY, CDR2 FYNNEI. V was cut by 3 bases and J by 3 bases, with 12 bases left in between. As DNA, the CDR3 is TGTGCCAGCAGTGATCCGGTTGCTTTTGGAAACACCATATATTTT. Translated, it gives CASSDPVAFGNTIYF.

On this clone: Other nucleotide sequences from this sample produce the same CDR3. The chain employs TRBV9 and TRBJ2-2; D is unclear. The CDR3 runs 13 residues. Looked up from germline, CDR1 is SGDLS and CDR2 is YYNGEE. Trimming removed 0 bases at V and 5 bases at J, with 5 bases between. CDR3 amino acids: CASSVVGTGELFF. In DNA, the CDR3 is TGTGCCAGCAGCGTAGTAGGGACCGGGGAGCTGTTTTTT.

This sequence joins TRBV2 and TRBJ1-1, with D maybe TRBD1 (5 bases). Germline CDR1 SNHLY, CDR2 FYNNEI. The CDR3 is made up of 13 amino acids. The ends were cut back, 7 bases at V and 1 base at J, with 10 bases in the middle. The CDR3 sequence is CASTATGNTEAFF. CDR3 in DNA: TGTGCCAGCACTGCTACAGGGAACACTGAAGCTTTCTTT.

The gene calls are TRBV5-1 and TRBJ1-2; 8 bases line up with TRBD1. Per the germline V gene, CDR1 is SGHRS and CDR2 is YFSETQ. V lost 4 bases, J lost 4 bases, and 18 bases stayed unmatched. The CDR3 length is 18 residues. CDR3 in DNA: TGCGCCAGCAGCCCGCAAGGGGGCAGGGGGCGATCTGGCTATGGCTACACCTTC. Its protein product is CASSPQGGRGRSGYGYTF.

The chain combines TRBV6-4 with TRBJ2-1; D gene uncertain. This CDR3 region has 16 residues. Germline V gene lookup returns CDR1 MRHNA and CDR2 SNTAGT. The V end was cut by 4 bases, the J end by 0 bases, with 13 bases between. CDR3: CASSVNPPSSYNEQFF. CDR3 nucleotides: TGTGCCAGCAGTGTGAATCCCCCGAGCTCCTACAATGAGCAGTTCTTC.

V is TRBV7-3 and J is TRBJ2-2; possible D gene TRBD1, 5 bases. Germline-derived CDR1 and CDR2 are SGHTA and FQGTGA. V gave up 6 bases and J gave up 2 bases, with 19 bases separating them. The CDR3 sequence is 17 residues long. The CDR3 loop reads CASSSRAGLDNTGELFF. The CDR3 DNA sequence: TGTGCCAGCAGTTCCCGAGCAGGGTTGGATAACACCGGGGAGCTGTTTTTT. Using reference TRBV7-3 and TRBJ2-2 for the parts outside the CDR3, the full variable domain is GAGVSQTPSNKVTEKGKYVELRCDPISGHTALYWYRQSLGQGPEFLIYFQGTGAADDSGLPNDRFFAVRPEGSVSTLKIQRTERGDSAVYLCASSSRAGLDNTGELFFGEGSRLTVL.

The chain has TRBV28 and TRBJ1-3, with D tentatively TRBD1 (5 bases). Germline CDR1 MDHEN, CDR2 SYDVKM. The CDR3 spans 16 residues. Between the trimmed V and J ends, which lost 4 bases and 0 bases, there was a span of 13 bases. The CDR3 sequence is CASSSGTWSSGNTIYF. The CDR3, as DNA: TGTGCCAGCAGTTCCGGGACTTGGAGCTCTGGAAACACCATATATTTT.

This clone showed up just once. The chain's CDR3 is CAWSLGGEQYF. CDR3 DNA: TGTGCCTGGAGTTTAGGGGGCGAGCAGTACTTC. The gene calls are TRBV30 and TRBJ2-7, with a possible D match to TRBD1 (6 bases). Germline loops: CDR1 GTSNPN, CDR2 SVGIG (reference sequence). The CDR3 has 11 residues. The V gene lost 2 bases and the J gene lost 6 bases, with 8 bases spanning the gap.

This clone was counted once. The V call is TRBV5-1, the J call TRBJ2-5; TRBD2 agrees at 9 bases. The CDR3 length is 14 residues. J lost 4 bases, V lost 4 bases, and 5 bases had no gene match. Per germline, CDR1 SGHRS and CDR2 YFSETQ. The CDR3 spells CASSGAGGLETQYF. The CDR3 DNA reads TGCGCCAGCAGCGGGGCGGGAGGGTTAGAGACCCAGTACTTC.

Note on this clone: The same CDR3 arises from other DNA sequences in this sample as well. The chain uses TRBV6-1 and TRBJ2-5; D may match TRBD1 or TRBD2 (5 bases each). This CDR3 contains 13 residues. V was trimmed by 4 bases and J by 5 bases, leaving 11 bases between them. Germline V CDR1 and CDR2: MNHNS, SASEGT. CDR3 nucleotides: TGTGCCAGCAGTGTGGGGGTACGTGAGACCCAGTACTTC. Translation: CASSVGVRETQYF.

The rearrangement uses TRBV5-4 and TRBJ1-4; D possibly corresponds to TRBD1 (5 bases). CDR1 and CDR2 from the germline V gene are SGHNT and YYREEE (reference sequence). The CDR3 contains 13 residues. Trimming took 3 bases from V and 4 from J, leaving 7 bases between them. This CDR3 reads CASSSGRNEKLFF. The CDR3 region has the DNA TGTGCCAGCAGCTCAGGGCGTAATGAAAAACTGTTTTTT.

This clone was observed once. The J gene is TRBJ2-3, the V gene TRBV28; D is possibly TRBD1 or TRBD2 (5 bases each). Germline V CDR1 and CDR2: MDHEN, SYDVKM. The ends were cut back, 5 bases at V and 0 bases at J, with 12 bases in the middle. The CDR3 length is 15 residues. The CDR3 DNA reads as TGTGCCAGCAGTCCCCGAGGGGCCAGCACAGATACGCAGTATTTT. Its protein product is CASSPRGASTDTQYF. Looking up the rest from reference TRBV28 and TRBJ2-3 gives the full variable domain: DVKVTQSSRYLVKRTGEKVFLECVQDMDHENMFWYRQDPGLGLRLIYFSYDVKMKEKGDIPEGYSVSREKKERFSLILESASTNQTSMYLCASSPRGASTDTQYFGPGTRLTVL.

This chain joins TRBV28 and TRBJ2-7; no clear D gene. This CDR3 contains 13 residues. The ends were cut back, 1 base at V and 5 bases at J, with 9 bases in the middle. The germline CDR1 and CDR2 sequences are MDHEN and SYDVKM. The CDR3 sequence: CASSLFTENEQYF. The CDR3 nucleotides read TGTGCCAGCAGTTTATTTACGGAGAACGAGCAGTACTTC.

The rearrangement links TRBV6-1 to TRBJ2-1, with a weak D call TRBD2 (5 bases). The V end was cut by 3 bases, the J end by 6 bases, with 18 bases between. CDR3 length: 16 amino acids. Germline V gives CDR1 MNHNS, CDR2 SASEGT. CDR3 nucleotides: TGTGCCAGCAGTGATGAGTTTGCGGGCGATCGCAATGAGCAGTTCTTC. Amino acids: CASSDEFAGDRNEQFF.

V and J are TRBV28 and TRBJ2-2; 7 bases fit TRBD1. The V and J ends lost 7 bases and 4 bases, in that order; junction bases with no gene match: 3. The germline V gene encodes CDR1 MDHEN and CDR2 SYDVKM. This CDR3 comprises 13 residues. CDR3 protein: CASTGQTTGELFF. CDR3 nucleotide sequence: TGTGCCAGCACGGGACAGACCACCGGGGAGCTGTTTTTT. Based on the CDR3 plus reference TRBV28 and TRBJ2-2, the full variable domain is DVKVTQSSRYLVKRTGEKVFLECVQDMDHENMFWYRQDPGLGLRLIYFSYDVKMKEKGDIPEGYSVSREKKERFSLILESASTNQTSMYLCASTGQTTGELFFGEGSRLTVL.

The chain uses TRBV11-2 and TRBJ2-5; 12 bases are a match to TRBD2. The J call is uncertain, as TRBJ2-7 better fits the DNA end. Germline values: CDR1 SGHAT, CDR2 FQNNGV. The length of the CDR3 is 16 residues. CDR3 protein: CASSPTSGGRSYEQYF. CDR3 DNA sequence: TGTGCCAGCAGCCCGACTAGCGGGGGACGTTCCTACGAGCAGTACTTC.

This CDR3 reads CASSLGQVQNIQYF. In DNA form, the CDR3 reads TGTGCCAGCAGCCTGGGACAGGTCCAAAACATTCAGTACTTC. The V and J genes are TRBV28 and TRBJ2-4; 8 bases line up with TRBD1. Germline assignment: CDR1 MDHEN and CDR2 SYDVKM. V lost 6 bases and J lost 5; bases outside the gene matches: 6. The CDR3 totals 14 residues.

V usage is TRBV2 and J usage is TRBJ1-4; D remains unclear. CDR1 SNHLY and CDR2 FYNNEI come from the germline V gene. The length of the CDR3 is 15 residues. Trimming removed 5 bases at V and 2 bases at J, with 12 bases between. The CDR3 DNA is TGTGCCAGCAGTATTGGCCCGCGGACTAATGAAAAACTGTTTTTT. Translation gives CASSIGPRTNEKLFF.

The chain has TRBV28 and TRBJ2-7; D remains unclear. Germline V gives CDR1 MDHEN, CDR2 SYDVKM. This CDR3 comprises 14 residues. Trimming removed 1 base from V and 3 bases from J, with 10 bases in between. The CDR3 bases are TGTGCCAGCAGTTTATCCCCTCCTAACTACGAGCAGTACTTC. Amino acids: CASSLSPPNYEQYF.

The V and J genes are TRBV27 and TRBJ2-3, with D uncertain. V was cut by 3 bases and J by 2 bases, with 9 bases left in between. The germline V gene encodes CDR1 MNHEY and CDR2 SMNVEV (reference sequence). There are 14 residues in the CDR3. For the CDR3, the DNA is TGTGCCAGCAGTTTCTCACCCCTCACAGATACGCAGTATTTT. This encodes CASSFSPLTDTQYF.

The chain has TRBV9 and TRBJ1-1, with D tentatively TRBD1 (5 bases). In germline, CDR1 is SGDLS, CDR2 YYNGEE. The ends were cut back, 2 bases at V and 3 bases at J, with 11 bases in the middle. The CDR3 runs 14 residues. The CDR3: CASSVRQQDTEAFF. The CDR3, as DNA: TGTGCCAGCAGCGTCAGACAGCAGGACACTGAAGCTTTCTTT.

The chain combines TRBV28 with TRBJ2-3; unclear D gene. Germline CDR1 reads MDHEN; CDR2 reads SYDVKM. CDR3 size: 12 residues. V was shortened by 6 bases and J by 7 bases, with 11 bases between the two germline ends. In DNA form, the CDR3 reads TGTGCCAGCAGCGCTGGAACCAATACGCAGTATTTT. Its translation: CASSAGTNTQYF. Based on the CDR3 plus reference TRBV28 and TRBJ2-3, the full variable domain is DVKVTQSSRYLVKRTGEKVFLECVQDMDHENMFWYRQDPGLGLRLIYFSYDVKMKEKGDIPEGYSVSREKKERFSLILESASTNQTSMYLCASSAGTNTQYFGPGTRLTVL.

V gene TRBV18 combines with J gene TRBJ1-1; D is uncertain. The CDR3 extends over 14 amino acids. Germline lookup yields CDR1 KGHSH and CDR2 LQKENI. Trimming took off 0 bases at V and 1 base at J, with 6 bases between the two ends. The CDR3 reads CASSPPNPNTEAFF. The DNA for the CDR3 is TGTGCCAGCTCACCACCGAATCCGAACACTGAAGCTTTCTTT.

The chain is built from TRBV5-4 and TRBJ1-2, with 8 bases matching TRBD1. The V segment lost 7 bases and the J segment 2 bases; nucleotides outside the gene matches: 7. Germline CDR1 SGHNT, CDR2 YYREEE (reference sequence). CDR3 size: 14 residues. The CDR3 loop reads CASHVDRANYGYTF. CDR3 coding DNA: TGTGCCAGCCATGTGGACAGGGCCAACTATGGCTACACCTTC.

The CDR3 nucleotides are TGTGCCAGCAGCTTACGACAGGGTATGAACACTGAAGCTTTCTTT. Encoded protein: CASSLRQGMNTEAFF. The V call is TRBV7-9, the J call TRBJ1-1; 7 bases fit TRBD1. Germline lookup yields CDR1 SEHNR and CDR2 FQNEAQ (reference sequence). The CDR3 sequence is 15 residues long. V trimming: 2 bases; J trimming: 0 bases; junction bases outside the gene matches: 3.

The J gene is TRBJ2-1, the V gene TRBV30, with 12 bases that match TRBD2. CDR3 size: 16 residues. V shed 5 bases and J 8 bases; nucleotides not matched to a gene: 13. CDR1 and CDR2 from the germline V gene are GTSNPN and SVGIG (reference sequence). The CDR3 coding sequence is TGTGCCTGGGGGGAGGAGACTAGCGGGAGAAGAGATGAGCAGTTCTTC. It yields the protein CAWGEETSGRRDEQFF. Drawing the rest from reference TRBV30 and TRBJ2-1, the complete variable domain is SQTIHQWPATLVQPVGSPLSLECTVEGTSNPNLYWYRQAAGRGLQLLFYSVGIGQISSEVPQNLSASRPQDRQFILSSKKLLLSDSGFYLCAWGEETSGRRDEQFFGPGTRLTVL.